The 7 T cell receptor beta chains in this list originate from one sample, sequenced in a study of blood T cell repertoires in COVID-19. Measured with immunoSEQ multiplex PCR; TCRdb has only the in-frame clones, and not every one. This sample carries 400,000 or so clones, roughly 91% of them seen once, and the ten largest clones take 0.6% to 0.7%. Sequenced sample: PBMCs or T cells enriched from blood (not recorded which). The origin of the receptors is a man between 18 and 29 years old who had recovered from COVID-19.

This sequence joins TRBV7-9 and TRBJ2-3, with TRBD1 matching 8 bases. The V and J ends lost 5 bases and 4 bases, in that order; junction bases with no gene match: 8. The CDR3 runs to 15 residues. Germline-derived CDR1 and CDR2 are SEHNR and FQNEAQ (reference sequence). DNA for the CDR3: TGTGCCAGCAGCCGAGCTCAGGGGGCTGCAGATACGCAGTATTTT. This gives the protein CASSRAQGAADTQYF.

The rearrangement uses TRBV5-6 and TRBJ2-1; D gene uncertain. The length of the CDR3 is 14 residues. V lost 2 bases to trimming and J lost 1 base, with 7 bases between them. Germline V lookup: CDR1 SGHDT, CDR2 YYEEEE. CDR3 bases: TGTGCCAGCAGCTTTTCCAGTTCCTACAATGAGCAGTTCTTC. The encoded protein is CASSFSSSYNEQFF.

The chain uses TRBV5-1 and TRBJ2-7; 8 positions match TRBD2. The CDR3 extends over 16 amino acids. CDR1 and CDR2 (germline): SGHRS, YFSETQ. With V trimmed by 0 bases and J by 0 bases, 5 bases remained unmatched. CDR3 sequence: CASSLAGTSGSYEQYF. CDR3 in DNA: TGCGCCAGCAGCTTGGCCGGAACTAGCGGCTCCTACGAGCAGTACTTC.

CDR3 DNA: TGTGCCAGCGTGTCAGGGAATTTCGCCTCACCCCTCCACTTT. As protein: CASVSGNFASPLHF. This chain links TRBV28 with TRBJ1-6; D may be TRBD1 (5 bases). The V end lost 8 bases, the J end lost 10 bases, and 18 bases lay between the germline ends. CDR3 length: 14 residues. Germline V gene lookup returns CDR1 MDHEN and CDR2 SYDVKM.

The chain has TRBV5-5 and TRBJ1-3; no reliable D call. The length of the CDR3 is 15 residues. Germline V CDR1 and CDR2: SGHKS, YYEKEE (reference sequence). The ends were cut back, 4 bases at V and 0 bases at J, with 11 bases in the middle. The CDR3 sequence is CASSRIQSSGNTIYF. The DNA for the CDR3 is TGTGCCAGCAGCCGAATACAGAGCTCTGGAAACACCATATATTTT.

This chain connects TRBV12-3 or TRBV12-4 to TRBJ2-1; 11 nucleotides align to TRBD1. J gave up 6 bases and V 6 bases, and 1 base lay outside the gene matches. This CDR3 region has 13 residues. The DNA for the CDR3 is TGTGCCAGCAGCGGGACAGGGGGCAATGAGCAGTTCTTC. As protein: CASSGTGGNEQFF.

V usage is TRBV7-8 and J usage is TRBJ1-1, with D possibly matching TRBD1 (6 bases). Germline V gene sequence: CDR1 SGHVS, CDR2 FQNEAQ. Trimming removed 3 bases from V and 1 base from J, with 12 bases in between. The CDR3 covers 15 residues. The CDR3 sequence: CASSFYRVENTEAFF. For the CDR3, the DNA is TGTGCCAGCAGCTTCTACAGGGTAGAGAACACTGAAGCTTTCTTT.